The entry below gives a single T cell receptor beta chain sequence along with its context. The assay was immunoSEQ multiplex PCR, and TCRdb's table has in-frame clones only and misses some. Of about 170,000 clones in the sample, around three quarters were seen once. The data originate from a study of blood T cell repertoires in COVID-19. Sequencing was done on a sample of peripheral blood. The sequence was collected from a man aged 55 to 70 with acute or convalescent COVID-19.

The CDR3 loop is CASSLAGGGSSYEQYF. The CDR3 region has the DNA TGTGCCAGCAGCTTAGCGGGAGGGGGTAGCTCCTACGAGCAGTACTTC. The V and J genes are TRBV7-2 and TRBJ2-7; tentative D call: TRBD2 (7 bases). From germline, CDR1 is SGHTA and CDR2 FQGNSA. This CDR3 comprises 16 residues. V dropped 0 bases and J dropped 0 bases, with 12 bases sitting between them.